This TCR beta chain was identified during a study of CD8 T cells in ankylosing spondylitis. Quantitative 5'-RACE with molecular barcodes generated TCR beta libraries. TCRdb reanalysed the 5' RACE reads using MiXCR and keeps one entry per CDR3 protein. The sample contains roughly 400,000 distinct CDR3 sequences, 20% to 25% of which appear only once. This clonotype was recorded once. What it binds is not known. The CDR3 runs to 16 residues. Germline V gives CDR1 MGHDK, CDR2 SYGVNS. V lost 5 bases, J lost 3 bases, and 8 bases stayed unmatched. Study conclusions and caveats: A number of the motif variants had already been described in reactive arthritis synovial fluid and blood. The authors found the disease-linked clones to be CD8+ and relatively rare in peripheral blood. Clones tied to disease were said to be significantly enriched in matched ankylosing spondylitis synovial fluid. Ankylosing spondylitis blood appeared to be characterized by a TCR beta motif of under ten highly homologous variants.

The sequence derives from a male donor with ankylosing spondylitis. V gene TRBV25-1 combines with J gene TRBJ2-1, with 9 bases that match TRBD2. The specimen sequenced was blood, either unsorted or a sorted T cell fraction (not recorded which). The CDR3 nucleotides are TGTGCCAGCAGTCTAGCACTAGCGGGCGGCTACAATGAGCAGTTCTTC. Protein sequence: CASSLALAGGYNEQFF.